This TCR beta chain appears in the sequencing data of a study of human T cells and chemical hapten exposure listed by TCRdb under 2021. Notes on the research overall: For sensitization, 2% DPC in acetone was applied to a roughly 2 cm by roughly 2 cm area of upper inner arm skin. Weekly therapeutic DPC doses were additionally applied to the scalp of patients throughout the approximately 25-week study period. Patch testing was done on the upper back using Finn chambers containing 0.01% DPC, and results were scored after 6 days according to International Contact Dermatitis Research Group standards. Alopecia areata with under or over 50% scalp involvement, alopecia totalis and alopecia universalis were represented in the patient cohort, which was mostly female. Libraries were pooled for sequencing, and variation in per-sample TCR yields was attributed mainly to small differences in library volumes within the pool. Peripheral blood TCR repertoire changes were tracked in vivo in alopecia patients during primary and secondary sensitization to the hapten diphenylcyclopropenone (DPC). Blood samples were taken from patients before sensitization (week 0) and at 2, 6 and about 24 weeks after DPC sensitization. About 30 alopecia patients provided blood for TCR sequencing at one to four time points (pre-sensitization, 2, 6 and 24 weeks).

The CDR3 measures 14 amino acids from cysteine to phenylalanine. This entry keeps only the CDR3 DNA: 42 bases, framed from base 1. CDR1 is given as DFQATT and CDR2 as SNEGSKA, both from the germline V gene (reference sequence). The V end gives up 4 bases and the J end 6 bases, leaving 6 bases in the junction not matched to a gene. What this sample's time point label stands for: patch test 1, 2 weeks after DPC sensitization. In the paper's terms, the treatment or condition label means: therapeutic diphenylcyclopropenone sensitization with weekly scalp DPC. At every patch-test visit, the blood draw took place before the patch test was put on. To be eligible, patients had to be aged 18 to 70, diagnosed with alopecia and judged suitable for DPC therapy, while pregnant patients were excluded. Total RNA was extracted from unfractionated whole blood that had been collected in Tempus Blood RNA tubes. The library was prepared using RACE. The instrument given in TCRdb is NextSeq 500. During library preparation, unique molecular identifiers were attached to individual cDNA molecules so that TCRs could be counted quantitatively and reproducibly. From each blood RNA sample, both TCR alpha and TCR beta chains were sequenced. In the paper's pipeline: The median number of TCRs per sample was 85,000 to 100,000, ranging from about 23,224 to 750,000. The Decombinator software suite was used to annotate the V, J and CDR3 of the TCR reads. To make PS versus PT1 abundance plots, every sample was subsampled to the same number of TCRs (28,000). TCRs were defined as expanded if absent before sensitization and observed at least eight times at the 2-week time point. TCRdb took the public reads, trimmed them with fastp at Q25, ran MiXCR for clone calling and kept in-frame beta chains. Rows matching on CDR3 protein sequence are summarized as one entry with the most common DNA and genes. TCRdb's processing, not the study's, gives the V and J calls here. This sample holds about 71,000 distinct CDR3 sequences; 9.8% were observed only once. Jointly, the top ten make up roughly 3.3% of the sample.

Broader findings and caveats from the paper: Repeated subsampling changed both the strength of the expansion versus patch-test correlation and the threshold at which the correlation became significant. Expanded TCRs formed significantly more large CDR3 similarity clusters than pre-sensitization or healthy control sets, consistent with antigen-driven responses. All patients had alopecia, a presumed autoimmune disease, so their immune response might differ from that of healthy individuals. No change with DPC sensitization was found in the number of TCRs above 1 in 1000 frequency, and no evidence of global repertoire structure alterations was found. Patch test score was positively correlated with the number of PT1 expanded TCRs, with significance at thresholds 8, 16 and 32 but not at 4.

At least ten counts were recorded for this clonotype. Its antigen remains unidentified. Base qualities were left out, and no much larger clone turns up one base away. Recombination joined TRBV20-1 with TRBJ1-2; 12 junctional bases match TRBD1. Sequencing was performed on whole blood, taken in connection with sensitization to the hapten diphenylcyclopropenone (DPC). The TCR was taken from a woman in her thirties or forties with alopecia areata. Some clones in this sample may be carry-over from other donors' samples. DNA sequence: TGCAGTGCTACCCGGGACAGGGGGCTAAATGGCTACACCTTC. Its protein is CSATRDRGLNGYTF.